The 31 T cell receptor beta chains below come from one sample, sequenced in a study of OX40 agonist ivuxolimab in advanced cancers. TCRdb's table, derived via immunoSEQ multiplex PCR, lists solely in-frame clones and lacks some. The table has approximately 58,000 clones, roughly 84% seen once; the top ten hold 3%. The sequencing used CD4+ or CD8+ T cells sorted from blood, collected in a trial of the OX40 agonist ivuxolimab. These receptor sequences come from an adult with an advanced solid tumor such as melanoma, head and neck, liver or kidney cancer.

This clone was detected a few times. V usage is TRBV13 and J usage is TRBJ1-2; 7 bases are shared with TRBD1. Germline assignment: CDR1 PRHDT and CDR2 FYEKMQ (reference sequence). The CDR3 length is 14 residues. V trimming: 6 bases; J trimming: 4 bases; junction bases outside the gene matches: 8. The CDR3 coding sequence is TGTGCCAGCAGTTCACAGGGGTTGAGCTATGGCTACACCTTC. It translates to CASSSQGLSYGYTF.

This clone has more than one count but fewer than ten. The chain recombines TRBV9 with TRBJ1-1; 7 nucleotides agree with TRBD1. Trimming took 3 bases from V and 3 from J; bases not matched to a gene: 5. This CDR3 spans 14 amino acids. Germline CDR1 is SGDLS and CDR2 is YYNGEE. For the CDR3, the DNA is TGTGCCAGCAGCGCGGGACAGTGGGACACTGAAGCTTTCTTT. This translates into CASSAGQWDTEAFF.

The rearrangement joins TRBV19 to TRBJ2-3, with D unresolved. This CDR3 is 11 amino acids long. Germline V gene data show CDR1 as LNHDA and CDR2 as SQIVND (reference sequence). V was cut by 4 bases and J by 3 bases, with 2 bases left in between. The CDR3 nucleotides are TGTGCCAGTAGTAATACAGATACGCAGTATTTT. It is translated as CASSNTDTQYF.

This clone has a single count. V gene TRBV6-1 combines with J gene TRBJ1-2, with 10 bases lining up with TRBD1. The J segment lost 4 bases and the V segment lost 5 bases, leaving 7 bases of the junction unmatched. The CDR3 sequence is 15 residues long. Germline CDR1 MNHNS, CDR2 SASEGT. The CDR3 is CASSPGQGGGYGYTF. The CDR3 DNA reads TGTGCCAGCAGTCCAGGACAGGGGGGGGGCTATGGCTACACCTTC.

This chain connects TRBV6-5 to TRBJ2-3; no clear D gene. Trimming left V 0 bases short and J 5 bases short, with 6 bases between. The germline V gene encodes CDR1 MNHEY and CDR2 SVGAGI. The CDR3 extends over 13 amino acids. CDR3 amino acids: CASSYSNGDTQYF. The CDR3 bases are TGTGCCAGCAGTTACTCGAACGGAGATACGCAGTATTTT.

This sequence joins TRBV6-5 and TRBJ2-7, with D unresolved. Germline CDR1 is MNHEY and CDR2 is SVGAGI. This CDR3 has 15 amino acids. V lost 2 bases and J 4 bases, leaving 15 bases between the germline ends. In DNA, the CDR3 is TGTGCCAGCAGTTACCCACGCCTCGAACTGTACGAGCAGTACTTC. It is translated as CASSYPRLELYEQYF.

Here the CDR3 reads CASSISGGNQPQHF. For the CDR3, the DNA is TGTGCCAGTAGTATTTCGGGAGGCAATCAGCCCCAGCATTTT. The chain couples TRBV19 to TRBJ1-5; no firm D call. V shed 3 bases and J shed 2 bases, with 8 bases lying between them. CDR1 is LNHDA and CDR2 is SQIVND in the germline V gene (reference sequence). CDR3 length: 14 amino acids.

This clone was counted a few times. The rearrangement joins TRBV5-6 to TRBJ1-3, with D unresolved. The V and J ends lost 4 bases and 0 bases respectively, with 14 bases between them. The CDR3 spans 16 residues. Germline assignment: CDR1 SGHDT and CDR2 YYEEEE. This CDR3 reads CASSGLGQDSGNTIYF. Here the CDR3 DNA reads TGTGCCAGCAGCGGTTTGGGTCAGGACTCTGGAAACACCATATATTTT.

In DNA form, the CDR3 reads TGCGCCAGCAGCTCCGGGACAGGGAACACTGAAGCTTTCTTT. This codes for CASSSGTGNTEAFF. The gene calls are TRBV5-1 and TRBJ1-1; 8 positions match TRBD1. Per the germline V gene, CDR1 is SGHRS and CDR2 is YFSETQ. The J segment lost 1 base and the V segment lost 3 bases, leaving 2 bases of the junction unmatched. The CDR3 is made up of 14 amino acids.

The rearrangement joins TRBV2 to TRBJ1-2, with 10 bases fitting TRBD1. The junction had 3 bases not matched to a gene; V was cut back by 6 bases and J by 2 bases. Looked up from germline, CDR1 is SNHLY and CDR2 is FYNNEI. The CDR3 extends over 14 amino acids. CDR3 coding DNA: TGTGCCAGCAGGTCGGGACAGGGGAACTATGGCTACACCTTC. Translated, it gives CASRSGQGNYGYTF.

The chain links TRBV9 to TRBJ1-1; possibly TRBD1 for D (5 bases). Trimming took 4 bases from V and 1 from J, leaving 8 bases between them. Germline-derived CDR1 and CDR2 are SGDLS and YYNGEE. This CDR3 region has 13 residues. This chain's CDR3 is CASSFGQNTEAFF. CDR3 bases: TGTGCCAGCAGCTTCGGACAGAACACTGAAGCTTTCTTT.

Written as DNA, the CDR3 is TGTGCCAGCAGTTCACCCGGGACAGGAGGATATGGCTACACCTTC. Translating gives CASSSPGTGGYGYTF. The chain employs TRBV6-5 and TRBJ1-2; 8 positions agree with TRBD1. CDR1 is MNHEY, CDR2 SVGAGI, per germline. CDR3 size: 15 residues. Losses at the gene ends were 4 bases for V and 5 bases for J; bases not matched to a gene: 9.

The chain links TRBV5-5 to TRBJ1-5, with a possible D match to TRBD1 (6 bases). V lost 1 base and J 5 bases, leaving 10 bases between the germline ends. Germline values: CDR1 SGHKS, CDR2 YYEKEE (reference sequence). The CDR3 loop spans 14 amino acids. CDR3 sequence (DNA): TGTGCCAGCAGCTTGTACGGGGGCGATCAGCCCCAGCATTTT. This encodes CASSLYGGDQPQHF.

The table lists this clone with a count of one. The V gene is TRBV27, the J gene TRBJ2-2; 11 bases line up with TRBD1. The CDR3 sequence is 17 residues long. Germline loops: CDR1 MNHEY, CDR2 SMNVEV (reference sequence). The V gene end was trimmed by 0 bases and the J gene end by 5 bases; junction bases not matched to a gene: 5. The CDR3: CASSLSVGQGGTGELFF. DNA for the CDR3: TGTGCCAGCAGTTTATCGGTGGGACAGGGGGGGACCGGGGAGCTGTTTTTT.

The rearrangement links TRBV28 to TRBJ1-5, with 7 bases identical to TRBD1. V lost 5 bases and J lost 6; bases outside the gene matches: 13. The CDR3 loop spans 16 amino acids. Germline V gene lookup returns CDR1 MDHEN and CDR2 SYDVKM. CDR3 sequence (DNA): TGTGCCAGCAGTGGGGCGAACAGGGGCTATGGTCAGCCCCAGCATTTT. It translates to CASSGANRGYGQPQHF.

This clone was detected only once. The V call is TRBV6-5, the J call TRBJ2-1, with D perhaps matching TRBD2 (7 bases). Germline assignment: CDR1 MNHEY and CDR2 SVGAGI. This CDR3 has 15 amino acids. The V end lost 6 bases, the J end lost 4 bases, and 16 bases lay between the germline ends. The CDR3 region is CASRARGGSYNEQFF. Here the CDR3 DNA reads TGTGCCAGCAGAGCGAGGGGGGGATCATACAATGAGCAGTTCTTC.

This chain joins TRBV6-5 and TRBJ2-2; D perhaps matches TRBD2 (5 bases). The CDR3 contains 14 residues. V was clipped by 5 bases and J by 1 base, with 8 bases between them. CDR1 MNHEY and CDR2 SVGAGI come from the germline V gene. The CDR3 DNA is TGTGCCAGCAGTGAGGGCAAGAACACCGGGGAGCTGTTTTTT. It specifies CASSEGKNTGELFF.

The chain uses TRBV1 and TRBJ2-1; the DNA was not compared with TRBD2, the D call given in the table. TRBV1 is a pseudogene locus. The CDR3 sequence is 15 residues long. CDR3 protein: CTSSQGTSGDNEQFF. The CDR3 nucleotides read TGCACCAGCAGCCAAGGGACTAGCGGGGACAATGAGCAGTTCTTC.

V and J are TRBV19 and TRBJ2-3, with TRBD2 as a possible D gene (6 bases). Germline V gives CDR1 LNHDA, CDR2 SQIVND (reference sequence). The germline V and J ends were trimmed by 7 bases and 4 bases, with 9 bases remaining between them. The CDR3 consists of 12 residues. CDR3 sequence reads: CASTGGADTQYF. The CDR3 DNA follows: TGTGCCAGTACCGGCGGGGCAGATACGCAGTATTTT.

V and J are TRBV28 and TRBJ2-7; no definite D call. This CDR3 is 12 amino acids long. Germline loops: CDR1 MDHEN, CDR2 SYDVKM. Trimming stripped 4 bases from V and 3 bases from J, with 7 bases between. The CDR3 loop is CASSSIYYEQYF. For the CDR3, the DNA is TGTGCCAGCAGTTCAATATACTACGAGCAGTACTTC.

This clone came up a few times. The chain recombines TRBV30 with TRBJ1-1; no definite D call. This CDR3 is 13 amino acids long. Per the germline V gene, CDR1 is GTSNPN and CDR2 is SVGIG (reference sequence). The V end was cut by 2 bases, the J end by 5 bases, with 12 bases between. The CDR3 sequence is CAWSLPGRTEAFF. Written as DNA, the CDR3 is TGTGCCTGGAGTCTCCCCGGACGGACTGAAGCTTTCTTT.

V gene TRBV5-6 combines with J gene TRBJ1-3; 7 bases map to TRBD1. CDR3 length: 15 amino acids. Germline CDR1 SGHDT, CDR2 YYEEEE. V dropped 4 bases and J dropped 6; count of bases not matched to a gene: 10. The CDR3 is CASSMRGRNENTIYF. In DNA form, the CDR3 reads TGTGCCAGCAGCATGAGGGGGCGAAACGAAAACACCATATATTTT.

The CDR3 reads CASSRAGGPNYGYTF. As DNA, the CDR3 is TGTGCCAGCAGCCGGGCGGGGGGCCCTAACTATGGCTACACCTTC. The chain recombines TRBV6-6 with TRBJ1-2; TRBD1 is a possible D gene (6 bases). CDR3 length: 15 residues. V gave up 6 bases and J gave up 0 bases, with 14 bases separating them. Germline CDR1 is MNHNY and CDR2 is SVGAGI (reference sequence).

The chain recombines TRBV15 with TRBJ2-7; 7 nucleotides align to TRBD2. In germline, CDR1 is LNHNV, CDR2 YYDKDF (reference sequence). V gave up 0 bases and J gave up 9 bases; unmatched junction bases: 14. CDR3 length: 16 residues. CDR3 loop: CATSRDRQAGRSGQYF. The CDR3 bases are TGTGCCACCAGCAGAGATAGGCAGGCCGGGAGGAGCGGGCAGTACTTC.

For the CDR3, the DNA is TGTGCCAGCAGCCTTGGGAAGCGGACAGGGGCAGATACGCAGTATTTT. Translated, it gives CASSLGKRTGADTQYF. J is TRBJ2-3 and V is TRBV11-1; 9 bases are shared with TRBD1. V lost 5 bases and J lost 4; bases outside the gene matches: 10. Germline V lookup: CDR1 SGHAT, CDR2 FQDESV (reference sequence). The CDR3 is 16 amino acids.

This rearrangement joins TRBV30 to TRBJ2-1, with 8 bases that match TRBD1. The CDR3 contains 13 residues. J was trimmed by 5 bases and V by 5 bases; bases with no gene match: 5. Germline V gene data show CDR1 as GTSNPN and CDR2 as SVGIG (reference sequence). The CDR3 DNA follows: TGTGCCTGGTCGAAGACAGGGGACAATGAGCAGTTCTTC. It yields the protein CAWSKTGDNEQFF.

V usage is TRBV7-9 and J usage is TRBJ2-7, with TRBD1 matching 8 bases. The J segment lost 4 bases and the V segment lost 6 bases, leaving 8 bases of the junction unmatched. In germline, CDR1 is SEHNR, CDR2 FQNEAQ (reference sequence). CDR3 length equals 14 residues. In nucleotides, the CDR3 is TGTGCCAGCAGTTTTTCAGGGGGCCCGTACGAGCAGTACTTC. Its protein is CASSFSGGPYEQYF.

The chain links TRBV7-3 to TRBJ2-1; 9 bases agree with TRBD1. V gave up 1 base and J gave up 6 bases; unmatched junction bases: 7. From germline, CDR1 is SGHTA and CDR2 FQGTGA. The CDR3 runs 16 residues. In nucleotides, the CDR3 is TGTGCCAGCAGCTTAAAGACAGGGGGAAGCCTCAATGAGCAGTTCTTC. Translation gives CASSLKTGGSLNEQFF.

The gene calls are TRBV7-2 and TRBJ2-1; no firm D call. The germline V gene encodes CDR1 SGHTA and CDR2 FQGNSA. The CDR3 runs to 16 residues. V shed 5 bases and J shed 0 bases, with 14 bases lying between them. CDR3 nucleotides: TGTGCCAGCAGCCCCTCAGGTGCAAGCTCCTACAATGAGCAGTTCTTC. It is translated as CASSPSGASSYNEQFF.

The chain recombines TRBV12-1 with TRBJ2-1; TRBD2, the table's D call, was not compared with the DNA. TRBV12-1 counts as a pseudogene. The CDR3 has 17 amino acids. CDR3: CASSFPSVPSSYNEQFF. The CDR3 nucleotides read TGTGCCAGCAGCTTTCCTAGCGTCCCGAGCTCCTACAATGAGCAGTTCTTC.

For the CDR3, the DNA is TGTGCCAGTAAAACTGATGGAAACACCATATATTTT. Its protein product is CASKTDGNTIYF. The V call is TRBV19, the J call TRBJ1-3; D not certain. Deletions cut 7 bases from V and 3 bases from J, with 7 bases between. Germline loops: CDR1 LNHDA, CDR2 SQIVND (reference sequence). This CDR3 has 12 residues.